The present entry profiles one TCR beta chain with its context. This entry comes from a study of shared clonotypes between healthy human individuals. Sequencing was performed with immunoSEQ multiplex PCR; in TCRdb, only in-frame clones are kept and a portion is missing. The table lists about 600,000 clones, around 97% of them singletons, with 0.057% in the top ten. The germline V gene has CDR1 SEHNR and CDR2 FQNEAQ (reference sequence). The CDR3 loop spans 14 amino acids. The V gene lost 0 bases and the J gene lost 8 bases, with 11 bases spanning the gap. This sequence originates from a woman aged 30 to 39 in good health. This chain uses TRBV7-9 with TRBJ2-1; no clear D gene. Sequencing was performed on naive CD4+ T cells sorted from blood. Regarding subset: CD45RA+ positively selected. The CDR3 DNA sequence: TGTGCCAGCAGCTTAGCGGCGCCACCGGATGAGCAGTTCTTC. The encoded protein is CASSLAAPPDEQFF.